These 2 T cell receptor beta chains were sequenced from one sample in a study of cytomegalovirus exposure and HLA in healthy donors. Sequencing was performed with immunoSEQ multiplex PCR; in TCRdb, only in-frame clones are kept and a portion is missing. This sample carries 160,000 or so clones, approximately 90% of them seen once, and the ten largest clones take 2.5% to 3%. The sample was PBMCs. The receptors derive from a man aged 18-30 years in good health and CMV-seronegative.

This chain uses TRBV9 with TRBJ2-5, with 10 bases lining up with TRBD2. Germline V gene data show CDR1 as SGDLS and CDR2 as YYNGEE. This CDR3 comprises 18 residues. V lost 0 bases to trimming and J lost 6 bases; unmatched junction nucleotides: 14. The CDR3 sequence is CASSVGWASGGPHQTQYF. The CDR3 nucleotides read TGTGCCAGCAGCGTAGGGTGGGCTAGCGGGGGACCCCATCAGACCCAGTACTTC.

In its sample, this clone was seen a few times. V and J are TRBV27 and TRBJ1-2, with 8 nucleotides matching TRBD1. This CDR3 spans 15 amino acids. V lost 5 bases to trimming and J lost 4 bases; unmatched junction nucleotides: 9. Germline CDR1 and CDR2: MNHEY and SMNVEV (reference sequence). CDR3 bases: TGTGCCAGCAGTCAGACCCCCAGGGGGCTCTATGGCTACACCTTC. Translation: CASSQTPRGLYGYTF.